Listed below are T cell receptor beta chains from one sample, sequenced in a study of spatial heterogeneity in lung cancer. TCRdb re-derived calls from the 5' RACE reads in MiXCR, one entry per CDR3 protein. Of roughly 23,000 distinct CDR3 sequences listed, roughly 4.7% were seen once; the top ten hold 4% to 6.5%. The sample was PBMCs, taken at surgery. These receptors were collected from a male donor with early-stage non-small cell lung cancer. The CDR3 runs from the conserved cysteine through the conserved F or W. D genes are given only for firm matches. Expanded clones are given a class, and other clones once, few, many or no size at all.

J: TRBJ1-1
V: TRBV20-1
D: TRBD1
size: many
CDR3: CSALADRGNTEAFF
DNA: TGCAGTGCCCTCGCGGACAGGGGAAACACTGAAGCTTTCTTT

J: TRBJ1-3
V: TRBV6-1
D: NA
size: many
CDR3: CASSTGTSSGNTIYF
DNA: TGTGCCAGCAGCACCGGGACATCCTCTGGAAACACCATATATTTT

J: TRBJ2-7
V: TRBV10-2
D: TRBD2
size: many
CDR3: CASGSGSGEQYF
DNA: TGCGCCAGCGGAAGCGGGAGTGGCGAGCAGTACTTC

J: TRBJ2-7
V: TRBV6-2/TRBV6-3
D: TRBD1
size: few
CDR3: CASSYLGTGRYEQYF
DNA: TGTGCCAGCAGCTACCTAGGGACAGGCCGGTACGAGCAGTACTTC

J: TRBJ1-1
V: TRBV28
D: NA
size: few
CDR3: CASSLIVRDEAFF
DNA: TGTGCCAGCAGTTTAATCGTCAGGGACGAAGCTTTCTTT

J: TRBJ2-1
V: TRBV7-2
D: NA
size: many
CDR3: CASSLGPGTANEQFF
DNA: TGTGCCAGCAGCTTAGGTCCGGGGACGGCAAATGAGCAGTTCTTC

J: TRBJ2-1
V: TRBV9
D: NA
size: medium-sized
CDR3: CASSVVPGAAGEQFF
DNA: TGTGCCAGCAGCGTAGTCCCGGGAGCCGCGGGTGAGCAGTTCTTC

J: TRBJ2-2
V: TRBV7-9
D: NA
size: medium-sized
CDR3: CASSLGNRQLANTGELFF
DNA: TGTGCCAGCAGCTTAGGAAATAGACAACTCGCGAACACCGGGGAGCTGTTTTTT

J: TRBJ2-5
V: TRBV20-1
D: NA
size: many
CDR3: CSASVGLAQETQYF
DNA: TGCAGTGCTAGTGTAGGACTCGCCCAAGAGACCCAGTACTTC

J: TRBJ2-5
V: TRBV18
D: NA
size: many
CDR3: CASSPPAQDQETQYF
DNA: TGTGCCAGCTCACCACCGGCGCAGGACCAAGAGACCCAGTACTTC

J: TRBJ1-5
V: TRBV6-1
D: NA
size: many
CDR3: CASSGYRQVSNQPQHF
DNA: TGTGCCAGCAGTGGGTATCGACAGGTTAGCAATCAGCCCCAGCATTTT

J: TRBJ1-5
V: TRBV7-8
D: NA
size: many
CDR3: CASREGGVGGQPQHF
DNA: TGTGCCAGCAGGGAAGGTGGTGTGGGAGGTCAGCCCCAGCATTTT

J: TRBJ1-6
V: TRBV12-3/TRBV12-4
D: TRBD1
size: many
CDR3: CASSQTPQGYGSLHF
DNA: TGTGCCAGCAGCCAGACACCACAGGGGTACGGGTCCCTCCACTTT

J: TRBJ2-3
V: TRBV4-2
D: NA
size: many
CDR3: CASSQEAGLPYNTDTQYF
DNA: TGTGCCAGCAGCCAAGAGGCGGGGCTCCCCTATAACACAGATACGCAGTATTTT

J: TRBJ1-1
V: TRBV7-2
D: NA
size: many
CDR3: CASSPEGRGTEAFF
DNA: TGTGCCAGCAGCCCAGAAGGGAGAGGGACTGAAGCTTTCTTT

J: TRBJ1-2
V: TRBV6-6
D: NA
size: many
CDR3: CASRPGSERGYTF
DNA: TGTGCCTCCCGCCCGGGCTCCGAGAGAGGCTACACCTTC

J: TRBJ1-1
V: TRBV7-9
D: NA
size: many
CDR3: CASSSLQVGLNTEAFF
DNA: TGTGCCAGCAGCTCGCTTCAGGTGGGCTTGAACACTGAAGCTTTCTTT

J: TRBJ1-5
V: TRBV12-3/TRBV12-4
D: NA
size: many
CDR3: CASSSSQENQPQHF
DNA: TGTGCCAGCAGTTCCAGCCAGGAGAATCAGCCCCAGCATTTT

J: TRBJ2-7
V: TRBV29-1
D: NA
size: many
CDR3: CSTRQVDEQYF
DNA: TGCAGCACAAGACAGGTGGACGAGCAGTACTTC

J: TRBJ2-7
V: TRBV7-2
D: NA
size: few
CDR3: CASSPTQGIGYEQYF
DNA: TGTGCCAGCAGCCCTACCCAGGGGATCGGGTACGAGCAGTACTTC

J: TRBJ2-1
V: TRBV4-1
D: TRBD1
size: many
CDR3: CASSQGQGALNEQFF
DNA: TGCGCCAGCAGCCAGGGACAGGGGGCTTTGAATGAGCAGTTCTTC

J: TRBJ1-2
V: TRBV5-1
D: NA
size: NA
CDR3: CASSLGQTDGYTF
DNA: TGCGCCAGCAGCTTAGGGCAGACCGATGGCTACACCTTC

J: TRBJ1-2
V: TRBV24-1
D: NA
size: medium-sized
CDR3: CATSDKNDGYTF
DNA: TGTGCCACCAGTGATAAGAACGACGGCTACACCTTC

J: TRBJ1-1
V: TRBV7-9
D: NA
size: many
CDR3: CASSVRGSRDTEAFF
DNA: TGTGCCAGCAGCGTCAGGGGTTCACGGGACACTGAAGCTTTCTTT

J: TRBJ2-1
V: TRBV5-1
D: NA
size: NA
CDR3: CASSLLRNEQFF
DNA: TGCGCCAGCAGTTTGCTTCGTAATGAGCAGTTCTTC

J: TRBJ2-7
V: TRBV12-3/TRBV12-4
D: TRBD1
size: medium-sized
CDR3: CASSPSNRGAYEQYF
DNA: TGTGCCAGCAGTCCATCCAACAGGGGAGCCTACGAGCAGTACTTC

J: TRBJ1-1
V: TRBV5-1
D: NA
size: many
CDR3: CASSLDPSNTEAFF
DNA: TGCGCCAGCAGCTTGGATCCCTCGAACACTGAAGCTTTCTTT

J: TRBJ2-1
V: TRBV12-5
D: TRBD2
size: many
CDR3: CASGSAGTSGGAKEQFF
DNA: TGTGCTAGTGGTTCCGCCGGGACTAGCGGGGGGGCCAAGGAGCAGTTCTTC

J: TRBJ2-1
V: TRBV6-1
D: NA
size: many
CDR3: CAVRSSYNEQFF
DNA: TGTGCCGTACGGAGCTCCTACAATGAGCAGTTCTTC

J: TRBJ2-3
V: TRBV7-3
D: NA
size: medium-sized
CDR3: CASSLGPATTDTQYF
DNA: TGTGCCAGCAGCTTAGGTCCCGCGACTACAGATACGCAGTATTTT

J: TRBJ2-7
V: TRBV28
D: NA
size: many
CDR3: CASSLGGPYEQYF
DNA: TGTGCCAGCAGTTTAGGGGGGCCCTACGAGCAGTACTTC

J: TRBJ2-2
V: TRBV19
D: NA
size: many
CDR3: CASSIASTGELFF
DNA: TGTGCCAGTAGTATAGCTAGCACCGGGGAGCTGTTTTTT

J: TRBJ1-5
V: TRBV28
D: NA
size: medium-sized
CDR3: CASSLMGGGNQPQHF
DNA: TGTGCCAGCAGTTTGATGGGAGGGGGCAATCAGCCCCAGCATTTT

J: TRBJ2-3
V: TRBV6-1
D: TRBD2
size: many
CDR3: CASTPLAGGDTQYF
DNA: TGTGCCAGCACCCCCCTAGCGGGAGGAGATACGCAGTATTTT

J: TRBJ2-3
V: TRBV4-1
D: TRBD2
size: many
CDR3: CASSGDYLTDTQYF
DNA: TGCGCCAGCAGCGGGGACTACCTCACAGATACGCAGTATTTT

J: TRBJ2-7
V: TRBV12-3/TRBV12-4
D: TRBD1
size: many
CDR3: CASSAWTGGNEQYF
DNA: TGTGCCAGCAGTGCATGGACAGGGGGCAACGAGCAGTACTTC

J: TRBJ2-1
V: TRBV3-1
D: NA
size: many
CDR3: CASSKTEYNEQFF
DNA: TGTGCCAGCAGCAAAACAGAGTACAATGAGCAGTTCTTC

J: TRBJ2-1
V: TRBV24-1
D: NA
size: many
CDR3: CATSDFGQGKANEQFF
DNA: TGTGCCACCAGTGATTTCGGCCAGGGAAAGGCTAATGAGCAGTTCTTC

J: TRBJ2-3
V: TRBV5-1
D: NA
size: many
CDR3: CASSLQTTDTQYF
DNA: TGCGCCAGCAGCTTGCAGACCACAGATACGCAGTATTTT

J: TRBJ1-1
V: TRBV27
D: TRBD1
size: many
CDR3: CASSSFRQTGMNTEAFF
DNA: TGTGCCAGCAGTTCATTCCGTCAGACAGGGATGAACACTGAAGCTTTCTTT

J: TRBJ2-2
V: TRBV7-3
D: NA
size: many
CDR3: CASSLNRRELFF
DNA: TGTGCCAGCAGCTTAAACCGGCGGGAGCTGTTTTTT

J: TRBJ2-2
V: TRBV6-5
D: NA
size: few
CDR3: CASTVRNTGELFF
DNA: TGTGCCAGTACAGTTAGGAACACCGGGGAGCTGTTTTTT

J: TRBJ2-3
V: TRBV7-3
D: TRBD2
size: many
CDR3: CASSLGTSADTQYF
DNA: TGTGCCAGCAGCTTAGGAACTAGCGCAGATACGCAGTATTTT